The present T cell receptor (beta chain) was sequenced within a study of T-cell memory formation after mild COVID-19. Study-wide results and limits: Detection of some responders pre-infection suggested pre-existing cross-reactive memory T cells participated. Whether second-wave clones peaking at day 37 were SARS-CoV-2 specific went unconfirmed. Contracting CD8+ clones were enriched in EMRA, CD4+ mainly in CM and EM.

The V end was cut by 1 base, the J end by 4 bases, with 4 bases between. Germline assignment: CDR1 SGHTA and CDR2 FQGNSA. The CDR3 is 12 residues long. TCRdb ran MiXCR on the 5' RACE reads and lists one entry per CDR3 protein. The table lists around 82,000 distinct CDR3 sequences, about 13% of them singletons. Details on this clonotype: Its antigen is not known.

The V call is TRBV7-2, the J call TRBJ2-5, with D unclear. Sequences were obtained from PBMCs or a T cell subset sorted from them (not recorded which). This receptor was obtained from a young man who had mild COVID-19 (a few samples of this study predate the infection). Cell type and time point are not known. CDR3 nucleotides: TGTGCCAGCAGCTTAGTTTCAGAGACCCAGTACTTC. This sequence encodes CASSLVSETQYF.